This passage covers 21 T cell receptor beta chains from one sample sequenced in a study of blood T cell repertoires in COVID-19. Sequencing used immunoSEQ multiplex PCR; TCRdb keeps in-frame clones, though not all of them. Here the sample spans about 90,000 clones, approximately 78% being singletons. The material sequenced was peripheral blood. The receptors derive from a human donor in a cohort sampled during active COVID-19.

The chain combines TRBV6-5 with TRBJ1-6; D gene ambiguous. Germline loops: CDR1 MNHEY, CDR2 SVGAGI. This CDR3 has 13 residues. V was cut by 2 bases and J by 6 bases, with 5 bases left in between. The CDR3 is CASSYHSNSPLHF. CDR3 coding DNA: TGTGCCAGCAGTTACCACAGTAATTCACCCCTCCACTTT.

The chain couples TRBV29-1 to TRBJ1-2; a weak D match, TRBD1 (5 bases). Germline V gene data show CDR1 as SQVTM and CDR2 as ANQGSEA. Trimming took 4 bases from V and 3 from J, leaving 9 bases between them. The length of the CDR3 is 12 residues. The CDR3 DNA follows: TGCAGCGTTGTTCAGGGCGACTATGGCTACACCTTC. The encoded protein is CSVVQGDYGYTF.

The rearrangement uses TRBV7-3 and TRBJ1-1; tentative D call: TRBD1 (5 bases). CDR1 and CDR2 from the germline V gene are SGHTA and FQGTGA. The V end lost 2 bases, the J end lost 4 bases, and 8 bases lay between the germline ends. The CDR3 totals 13 residues. The chain's CDR3 is CASSLGGFTEAFF. The CDR3 DNA reads as TGTGCCAGCAGCTTAGGGGGGTTCACTGAAGCTTTCTTT. Full variable domain (missing parts from reference TRBV7-3 and TRBJ1-1): GAGVSQTPSNKVTEKGKYVELRCDPISGHTALYWYRQSLGQGPEFLIYFQGTGAADDSGLPNDRFFAVRPEGSVSTLKIQRTERGDSAVYLCASSLGGFTEAFFGQGTRLTVV.

J is TRBJ2-1 and V is TRBV6-2 or TRBV6-3; 7 positions match TRBD2. CDR1 is MNHEY, CDR2 SVGEGT, per germline. The CDR3 length is 15 residues. V was pared by 3 bases and J by 4 bases, with 6 bases of the junction left unmatched. The CDR3 region has the DNA TGTGCCAGCAGTTATTATCTAGCGGAATACAATGAGCAGTTCTTC. Its protein is CASSYYLAEYNEQFF.

This clone was counted a few times. Written as DNA, the CDR3 is TGTGCCAGCAGTGAGACAGGGGGCTATGGCTACACCTTC. Amino acid sequence: CASSETGGYGYTF. V is TRBV28 and J is TRBJ1-2; 9 bases match TRBD1. This CDR3 has 13 amino acids. Germline CDR1 and CDR2: MDHEN and SYDVKM. Germline trimming cut 5 bases from V and 4 bases from J; bases unmatched to any gene: 2.

V gene TRBV6-5 combines with J gene TRBJ2-7; perhaps TRBD2 as D (6 bases). Trimming removed 6 bases from V and 0 bases from J, with 12 bases in between. Germline CDR1 and CDR2: MNHEY and SVGAGI. The length of the CDR3 is 14 residues. The DNA for the CDR3 is TGTGCCAGCAGACCCGGGGGAAGCTCCTACGAGCAGTACTTC. As protein: CASRPGGSSYEQYF.

The chain is built from TRBV11-1 and TRBJ1-1; D unclear. This CDR3 has 13 amino acids. Germline CDR1 and CDR2: SGHAT and FQDESV (reference sequence). Trimming left V 3 bases short and J 4 bases short, with 9 bases between. CDR3 nucleotides: TGTGCCAGCAGCTTCGTAGGCGGCACTGAAGCTTTCTTT. Translation: CASSFVGGTEAFF.

This chain connects TRBV6-5 to TRBJ1-3; D is perhaps TRBD1 (5 bases). The V gene lost 0 bases and the J gene lost 7 bases, with 10 bases spanning the gap. The CDR3 is 14 residues long. Germline V gives CDR1 MNHEY, CDR2 SVGAGI. CDR3 loop: CASSYSQGLNTIYF. CDR3 sequence (DNA): TGTGCCAGCAGTTACTCGCAGGGTTTGAACACCATATATTTT.

V usage is TRBV7-2 and J usage is TRBJ1-5; tentative D call: TRBD1 (5 bases). Germline CDR1 reads SGHTA; CDR2 reads FQGNSA. V was trimmed by 4 bases and J by 6 bases, leaving 16 bases between them. This CDR3 is built from 15 residues. DNA for the CDR3: TGTGCCAGCAGCTACCCAGGGACGGGAGGTCAGCCCCAGCATTTT. Protein product: CASSYPGTGGQPQHF.

The V and J genes are TRBV7-9 and TRBJ2-3; D is possibly TRBD1 (5 bases). The CDR3 consists of 13 residues. Germline CDR1 is SEHNR and CDR2 is FQNEAQ (reference sequence). With 1 base removed from V and 6 bases from J, the gap between germline ends came to 8 bases. This CDR3 is CASSLDGADTQYF. In DNA form, the CDR3 reads TGTGCCAGCAGCTTAGATGGGGCGGATACGCAGTATTTT.

The chain is built from TRBV18 and TRBJ2-1, with D unresolved. V lost 0 bases to trimming and J lost 5 bases, with 8 bases between them. The CDR3 runs to 14 residues. The germline CDR1 and CDR2 sequences are KGHSH and LQKENI. The chain's CDR3 is CASSPPGLNNEQFF. CDR3 nucleotide sequence: TGTGCCAGCTCACCACCGGGCCTAAACAATGAGCAGTTCTTC.

This clone was observed a few times. The rearrangement joins TRBV25-1 to TRBJ1-2; D gene uncertain. Germline-derived CDR1 and CDR2 are MGHDK and SYGVNS. Trimming pared 0 bases from V and 3 bases from J, leaving 8 bases between. The CDR3 has 14 amino acids. The CDR3: CASSEYNTDYGYTF. The DNA of the CDR3 is TGTGCCAGCAGTGAATATAATACGGACTATGGCTACACCTTC.

This sequence joins TRBV28 and TRBJ1-2; 12 bases fit TRBD1. The CDR3 is made up of 16 amino acids. The germline CDR1 and CDR2 sequences are MDHEN and SYDVKM. V lost 3 bases, J lost 7 bases, and 9 bases stayed unmatched. The CDR3 nucleotides are TGTGCCAGCAGTTTCTCAACGGGACAGGGGGCGGTTGGCTACACCTTC. As protein: CASSFSTGQGAVGYTF.

The chain carries TRBV28 and TRBJ1-1, with D possibly being TRBD1 (5 bases). Deletions cut 3 bases from V and 4 bases from J, with 12 bases between. There are 14 residues in the CDR3. Per the germline V gene, CDR1 is MDHEN and CDR2 is SYDVKM. CDR3 loop: CASSFQGPGTEAFF. CDR3 sequence (DNA): TGTGCCAGCAGTTTTCAGGGTCCTGGCACTGAAGCTTTCTTT.

This chain links TRBV12-3 or TRBV12-4 with TRBJ2-1, with D unresolved. The CDR3 extends over 12 amino acids. V was pared by 10 bases and J by 6 bases, with 13 bases between. CDR3 amino acids: CATFYGGNEQFF. CDR3 nucleotide sequence: TGTGCCACCTTTTACGGTGGCAATGAGCAGTTCTTC.

This chain links TRBV5-1 with TRBJ2-2; 7 positions match TRBD1. Germline lookup yields CDR1 SGHRS and CDR2 YFSETQ. This CDR3 comprises 13 residues. The ends lost 4 bases at V and 4 bases at J; junction bases unmatched: 1. CDR3 sequence: CASSAGGTGELFF. The CDR3 coding sequence is TGCGCCAGCAGCGCAGGGGGCACCGGGGAGCTGTTTTTT.

A few counts support this clone. The J gene is TRBJ1-2, the V gene TRBV4-1, with 7 bases matching TRBD1. V lost 0 bases to trimming and J lost 5 bases; unmatched junction nucleotides: 9. Germline CDR1 MGHRA, CDR2 YSYEKL. The CDR3 loop spans 16 amino acids. Written as DNA, the CDR3 is TGCGCCAGCAGCCAAGATTTCGTGACAGGGCTTTATGGCTACACCTTC. Its protein is CASSQDFVTGLYGYTF.

The chain recombines TRBV5-4 with TRBJ2-7, with 13 bases fitting TRBD2. The CDR3 spans 18 residues. Germline CDR1 reads SGHNT; CDR2 reads YYREEE (reference sequence). Trimming cost V 3 bases and J 6 bases; bases outside gene matches: 15. CDR3 residues: CASSSFPGLAGASSEQYF. The CDR3, as DNA: TGTGCCAGCAGCTCTTTTCCAGGACTAGCGGGAGCATCCAGCGAGCAGTACTTC.

The chain is built from TRBV3-1 (or the pseudogene TRBV3-2) and TRBJ2-1; tentatively, D is TRBD1 (6 bases). This CDR3 comprises 17 residues. V was clipped by 4 bases and J by 1 base, with 17 bases between them. The germline CDR1 and CDR2 sequences are LGHDT and YNNKEL (reference sequence). CDR3 DNA sequence: TGTGCCAGCAGCCCCGCCCGTGGGGGCCCGTCCTACAATGAGCAGTTCTTC. This translates into CASSPARGGPSYNEQFF.

J is TRBJ1-1 and V is TRBV14; TRBD1 is a possible D gene (6 bases). The CDR3 runs 13 residues. CDR1 is SGHDN and CDR2 is FVKESK in the germline V gene. Trimming took off 5 bases at V and 0 bases at J, with 7 bases between the two ends. For the CDR3, the DNA is TGTGCCAGCAGCGGACAGATGAACACTGAAGCTTTCTTT. Its translation: CASSGQMNTEAFF.

V usage is TRBV19 and J usage is TRBJ1-5; 7 bases agree with TRBD1. J lost 6 bases, V lost 5 bases, and 13 bases had no gene match. CDR1 and CDR2 (germline): LNHDA, SQIVND (reference sequence). The CDR3 is 16 residues long. In DNA form, the CDR3 reads TGTGCCAGTAGTGCTTCTCAAAGGGGGCGCAGTCAGCCCCAGCATTTT. It encodes CASSASQRGRSQPQHF.